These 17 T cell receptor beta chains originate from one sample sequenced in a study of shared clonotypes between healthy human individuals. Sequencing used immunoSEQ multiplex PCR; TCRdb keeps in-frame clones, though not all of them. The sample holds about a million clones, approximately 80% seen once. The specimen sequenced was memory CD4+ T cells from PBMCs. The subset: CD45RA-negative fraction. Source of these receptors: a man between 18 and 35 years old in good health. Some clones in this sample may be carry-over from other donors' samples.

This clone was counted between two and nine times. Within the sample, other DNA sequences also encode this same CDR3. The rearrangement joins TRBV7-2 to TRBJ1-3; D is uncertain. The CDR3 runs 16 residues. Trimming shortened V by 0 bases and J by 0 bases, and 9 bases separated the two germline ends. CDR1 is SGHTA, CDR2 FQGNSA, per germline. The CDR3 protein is CASSLARGSSGNTIYF. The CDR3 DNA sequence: TGTGCCAGCAGCTTAGCGCGCGGGAGCTCTGGAAACACCATATATTTT.

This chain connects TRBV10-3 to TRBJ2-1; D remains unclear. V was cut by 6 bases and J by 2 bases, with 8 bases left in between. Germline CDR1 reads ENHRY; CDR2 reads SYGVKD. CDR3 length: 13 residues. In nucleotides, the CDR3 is TGTGCCATCAGGCCGGATACCTACAATGAGCAGTTCTTC. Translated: CAIRPDTYNEQFF.

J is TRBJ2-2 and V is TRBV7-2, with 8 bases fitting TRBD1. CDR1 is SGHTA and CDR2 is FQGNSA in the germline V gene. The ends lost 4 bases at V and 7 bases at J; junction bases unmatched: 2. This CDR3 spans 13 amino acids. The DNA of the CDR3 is TGTGCCAGCAGCTCCAGGGGGCTCGGGGAGCTGTTTTTT. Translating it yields CASSSRGLGELFF.

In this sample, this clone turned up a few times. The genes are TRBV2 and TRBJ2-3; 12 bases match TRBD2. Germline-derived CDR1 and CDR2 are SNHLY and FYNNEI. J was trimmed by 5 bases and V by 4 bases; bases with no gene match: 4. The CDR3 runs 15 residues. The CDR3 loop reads CASSVTSGSRDTQYF. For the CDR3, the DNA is TGTGCCAGCAGTGTGACTAGCGGGAGCCGAGATACGCAGTATTTT. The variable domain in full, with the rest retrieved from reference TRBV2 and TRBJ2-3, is EPEVTQTPSHQVTQMGQEVILRCVPISNHLYFYWYRQILGQKVEFLVSFYNNEISEKSEIFDDQFSVERPDGSNFTLKIRSTKLEDSAMYFCASSVTSGSRDTQYFGPGTRLTVL.

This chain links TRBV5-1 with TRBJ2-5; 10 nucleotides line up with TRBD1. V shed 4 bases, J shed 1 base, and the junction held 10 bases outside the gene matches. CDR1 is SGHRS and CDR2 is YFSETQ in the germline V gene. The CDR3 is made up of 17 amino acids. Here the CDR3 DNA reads TGCGCCAGCAGCCCTACAGGACAGGGGGTCGGCCAAGAGACCCAGTACTTC. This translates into CASSPTGQGVGQETQYF.

The CDR3 DNA sequence: TGTGCCACCTCGTCGCCAGCGGGGGTGAACACCGGGGAGCTGTTTTTT. It is translated as CATSSPAGVNTGELFF. V and J are TRBV7-2 and TRBJ2-2; 8 nucleotides match TRBD2. The germline V gene has CDR1 SGHTA and CDR2 FQGNSA. This CDR3 region has 16 residues. V trimming: 10 bases; J trimming: 1 base; junction bases outside the gene matches: 11.

CDR3: CALKDRGIEAFF. CDR3 bases: TGTGCCTTGAAGGACAGGGGGATTGAAGCTTTCTTT. The V gene is TRBV30, the J gene TRBJ1-1; 10 bases line up with TRBD1. CDR1 GTSNPN and CDR2 SVGIG come from the germline V gene (reference sequence). V shed 7 bases and J 7 bases; nucleotides not matched to a gene: 6. The CDR3 runs to 12 residues.

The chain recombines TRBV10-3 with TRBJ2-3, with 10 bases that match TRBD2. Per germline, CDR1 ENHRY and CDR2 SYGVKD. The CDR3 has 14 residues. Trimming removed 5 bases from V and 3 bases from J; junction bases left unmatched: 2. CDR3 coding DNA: TGTGCCATCAGTCTAGCGGGAGTTACAGATACGCAGTATTTT. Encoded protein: CAISLAGVTDTQYF.

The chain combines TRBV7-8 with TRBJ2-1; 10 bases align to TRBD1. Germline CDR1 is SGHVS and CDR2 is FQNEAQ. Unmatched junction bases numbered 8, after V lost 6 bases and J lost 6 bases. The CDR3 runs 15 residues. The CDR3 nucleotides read TGTGCCAGCAGTGACCCGGGACAGGGGCTCAATGAGCAGTTCTTC. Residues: CASSDPGQGLNEQFF.

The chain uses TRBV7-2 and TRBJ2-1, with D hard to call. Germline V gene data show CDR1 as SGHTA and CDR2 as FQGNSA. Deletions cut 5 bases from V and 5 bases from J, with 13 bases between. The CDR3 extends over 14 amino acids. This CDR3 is CASSPARVDNEQFF. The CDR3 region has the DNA TGTGCCAGCAGCCCTGCTCGGGTGGACAATGAGCAGTTCTTC.

The CDR3 DNA reads TGTGCCAGCAGCTTAGTGTACAATCAGCCCCAGCATTTT. This translates into CASSLVYNQPQHF. The chain employs TRBV7-2 and TRBJ1-5, with D uncertain. The CDR3 consists of 13 residues. V was cut by 1 base and J by 3 bases, with 4 bases left in between. CDR1 and CDR2 (germline): SGHTA, FQGNSA.

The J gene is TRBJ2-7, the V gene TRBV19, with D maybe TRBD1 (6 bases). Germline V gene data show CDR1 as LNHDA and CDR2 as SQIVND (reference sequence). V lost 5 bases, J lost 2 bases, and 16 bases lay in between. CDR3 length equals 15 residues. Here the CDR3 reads CASSAGVLSPYEQYF. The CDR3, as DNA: TGTGCCAGTAGTGCAGGGGTCCTCTCTCCCTACGAGCAGTACTTC. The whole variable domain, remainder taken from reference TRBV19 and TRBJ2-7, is DGGITQSPKYLFRKEGQNVTLSCEQNLNHDAMYWYRQDPGQGLRLIYYSQIVNDFQKGDIAEGYSVSREKKESFPLTVTSAQKNPTAFYLCASSAGVLSPYEQYFGPGTRLTVT.

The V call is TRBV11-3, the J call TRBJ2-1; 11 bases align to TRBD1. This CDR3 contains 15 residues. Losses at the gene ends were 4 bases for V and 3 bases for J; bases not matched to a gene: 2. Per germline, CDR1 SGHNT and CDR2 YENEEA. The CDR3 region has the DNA TGTGCCAGCAGCTCCGGGACAGGGGGCTACAATGAGCAGTTCTTC. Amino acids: CASSSGTGGYNEQFF.

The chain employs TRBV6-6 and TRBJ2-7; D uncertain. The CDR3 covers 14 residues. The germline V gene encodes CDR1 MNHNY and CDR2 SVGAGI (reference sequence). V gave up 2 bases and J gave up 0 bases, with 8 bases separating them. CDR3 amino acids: CASSYEPSSYEQYF. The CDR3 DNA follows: TGTGCCAGCAGTTACGAACCAAGCTCCTACGAGCAGTACTTC.

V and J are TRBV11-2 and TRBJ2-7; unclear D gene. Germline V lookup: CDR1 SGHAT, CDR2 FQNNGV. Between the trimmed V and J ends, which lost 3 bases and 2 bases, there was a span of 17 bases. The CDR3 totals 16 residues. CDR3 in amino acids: CASSLKVPSMTYEQYF. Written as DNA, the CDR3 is TGTGCCAGCAGCTTGAAAGTCCCCTCAATGACCTACGAGCAGTACTTC.

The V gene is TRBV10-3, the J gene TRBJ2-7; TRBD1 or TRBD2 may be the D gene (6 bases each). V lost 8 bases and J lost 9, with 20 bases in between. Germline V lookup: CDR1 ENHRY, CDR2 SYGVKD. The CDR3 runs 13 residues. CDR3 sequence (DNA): TGTGCCATCGGGGGAGGACAGTCCTTCCCGCAGTACTTC. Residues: CAIGGGQSFPQYF.

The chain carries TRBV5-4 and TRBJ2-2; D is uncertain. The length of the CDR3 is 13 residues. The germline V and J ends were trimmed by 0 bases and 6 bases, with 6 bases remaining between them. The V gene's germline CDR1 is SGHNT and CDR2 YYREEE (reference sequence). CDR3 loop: CASSLAISGELFF. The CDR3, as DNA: TGTGCCAGCAGCTTGGCGATTTCCGGGGAGCTGTTTTTT.